A single sample is the source of the 27 T cell receptor beta chains below, sequenced in a study of tissue T cells after allogeneic stem cell transplantation. Using immunoSEQ multiplex PCR, the repertoire was profiled, and TCRdb retains in-frame clones only, with some absent. Here the sample spans about 9,800 clones, 50% to 75% being singletons. The sequencing used tissue from the stomach, collected at autopsy. Receptors were obtained from a male donor at least 60 years old with lung cancer.

As concerns this clone: Being one base from a much bigger clone, this may be a read error. Different DNA sequences within this sample yield the same CDR3. This sequence joins TRBV7-8 and TRBJ2-7, with TRBD1 matching 7 bases. This CDR3 has 14 amino acids. The V gene end was trimmed by 5 bases and the J gene end by 0 bases; junction bases not matched to a gene: 4. In germline, CDR1 is SGHVS, CDR2 FQNEAQ. CDR3 region: CASSPRDSSYEQYF. DNA for the CDR3: TGTGCCAGCAGCCCACGGGACAGCTCCTACGAGCAGTACTTC.

This sequence joins TRBV7-2 and TRBJ2-7, with TRBD1 matching over 8 bases. J was trimmed by 6 bases and V by 1 base; bases with no gene match: 5. Germline V lookup: CDR1 SGHTA, CDR2 FQGNSA. The CDR3 extends over 14 amino acids. In nucleotides, the CDR3 is TGTGCCAGCAGCTTAGGTTCAGGGGGCGGCGAGCAGTACTTC. It specifies CASSLGSGGGEQYF.

This chain links TRBV24-1 with TRBJ1-2; D is ambiguous. The CDR3 is made up of 13 amino acids. Trimming took off 4 bases at V and 8 bases at J, with 13 bases between the two ends. The germline V gene has CDR1 KGHDR and CDR2 SFDVKD. In DNA, the CDR3 is TGTGCCACCAGTGACGCAACTGGTCGAGGCTACACCTTC. As protein: CATSDATGRGYTF.

The rearrangement uses TRBV2 and TRBJ2-1; D unresolved. V was clipped by 7 bases and J by 5 bases, with 12 bases between them. This CDR3 comprises 13 residues. Germline CDR1 is SNHLY and CDR2 is FYNNEI. CDR3 nucleotides: TGTGCCAGCAAGAGAGCTTCTAACAATGAGCAGTTCTTC. Amino acid sequence: CASKRASNNEQFF.

This clone was found a few times. V usage is TRBV6-6 and J usage is TRBJ1-6; D might be TRBD1 (6 bases). Germline V gives CDR1 MNHNY, CDR2 SVGAGI (reference sequence). V lost 8 bases to trimming and J lost 8 bases, with 16 bases between them. This CDR3 spans 14 amino acids. CDR3 region: CASLGGGLYSPLHF. The CDR3 bases are TGTGCCAGCCTGGGGGGCGGGTTGTATTCACCCCTCCACTTT.

CDR3 DNA sequence: TGTGCCAGCAGCGCCCTGGCCTTGGGAAACACCATATATTTT. It specifies CASSALALGNTIYF. The rearrangement joins TRBV2 to TRBJ1-3; D gene ambiguous. This CDR3 region has 14 residues. The germline V gene has CDR1 SNHLY and CDR2 FYNNEI. Trimming left V 6 bases short and J 4 bases short, with 13 bases between.

This clone has a handful of counts. V is TRBV2 and J is TRBJ1-1; D remains unclear. Deletions cut 6 bases from V and 7 bases from J, with 9 bases between. Germline-derived CDR1 and CDR2 are SNHLY and FYNNEI. There are 11 residues in the CDR3. Here the CDR3 DNA reads TGTGCCAGCAGCTTTGGACGTGAAGCTTTCTTT. Its translation: CASSFGREAFF.

The V call is TRBV19, the J call TRBJ1-2; D not certain. CDR3 length equals 14 residues. The V and J ends lost 5 bases and 7 bases respectively, with 17 bases between them. The germline V gene encodes CDR1 LNHDA and CDR2 SQIVND (reference sequence). Here the CDR3 DNA reads TGTGCCAGTAGTGTCGGACCTTACATCGGTGGCTACACCTTC. Translation: CASSVGPYIGGYTF.

This clone was seen more than once but under ten times. This chain links TRBV6-5 with TRBJ2-7, with 8 bases that match TRBD2. Germline CDR1 MNHEY, CDR2 SVGAGI. This CDR3 is 14 amino acids long. V was pared by 5 bases and J by 4 bases, with 7 bases of the junction left unmatched. The CDR3 region has the DNA TGTGCCAGCAGTCCCCGGGGGGGCAGGTACGAGCAGTACTTC. Its protein is CASSPRGGRYEQYF.

The chain carries TRBV6-4 and TRBJ2-3, with TRBD1 identical over 8 bases. Germline CDR1 reads MRHNA; CDR2 reads SNTAGT. The CDR3 contains 13 residues. V lost 6 bases to trimming and J lost 8 bases; unmatched junction nucleotides: 7. CDR3 bases: TGTGCCAGCAGCGCCACAGGGGGACCTACGCAGTATTTT. Translated: CASSATGGPTQYF.

This clone appeared a few times. The rearrangement joins TRBV27 to TRBJ1-6; D gene uncertain. CDR3 size: 12 residues. The V end was cut by 10 bases, the J end by 9 bases, with 13 bases between. Germline values: CDR1 MNHEY, CDR2 SMNVEV (reference sequence). The DNA for the CDR3 is TGTGCCACCGCGCCCCATTCTTCACCCCTCCACTTT. Protein product: CATAPHSSPLHF.

This clone was seen a handful of times. This chain joins TRBV10-3 and TRBJ1-4, with D maybe TRBD1 (6 bases). The germline V gene encodes CDR1 ENHRY and CDR2 SYGVKD. CDR3 length: 13 residues. Trimming shortened V by 4 bases and J by 8 bases, and 11 bases separated the two germline ends. CDR3 protein: CAISGQGLEKLFF. The CDR3 DNA reads TGTGCCATCAGTGGTCAGGGGTTGGAAAAACTGTTTTTT.

The genes are TRBV9 and TRBJ1-1, with D tentatively TRBD1 (5 bases). CDR1 SGDLS and CDR2 YYNGEE come from the germline V gene. Between the trimmed V and J ends, which lost 0 bases and 0 bases, there was a span of 9 bases. There are 15 residues in the CDR3. The CDR3 DNA is TGTGCCAGCAGCGTAGGGCAGGGCCTGAACACTGAAGCTTTCTTT. It encodes CASSVGQGLNTEAFF.

J is TRBJ1-6 and V is TRBV30; D is unclear. Germline CDR1 reads GTSNPN; CDR2 reads SVGIG (reference sequence). V lost 1 base, J lost 5 bases, and 12 bases lay in between. The CDR3 spans 15 residues. The CDR3 DNA reads as TGTGCCTGGAGTGGTGAAGGGTTACATAATTCACCCCTCCACTTT. Translation gives CAWSGEGLHNSPLHF.

This clone was seen only once. This sequence joins TRBV6-2 or TRBV6-3 and TRBJ2-1; D unclear. V dropped 0 bases and J dropped 14 bases, with 11 bases sitting between them. CDR1 MNHEY and CDR2 SVGEGT come from the germline V gene. The CDR3 runs 12 residues. CDR3 sequence reads: CASSYSRGSEFF. CDR3 nucleotides: TGTGCCAGCAGTTACTCCCGCGGATCGGAGTTCTTC.

The chain couples TRBV7-2 to TRBJ2-3; 10 positions match TRBD2. Germline V CDR1 and CDR2: SGHTA, FQGNSA. V lost 2 bases, J lost 6 bases, and 5 bases stayed unmatched. CDR3 length: 15 residues. As DNA, the CDR3 is TGTGCCAGCAGCTTAACTAGCGGGATCCCGGATACGCAGTATTTT. Translating gives CASSLTSGIPDTQYF.

This chain joins TRBV23-1 and TRBJ1-2; the D gene is possibly TRBD1 (6 bases). TRBV23-1 belongs to the ORF category, with a function that is uncertain. The CDR3 loop spans 18 amino acids. The V and J ends lost 0 bases and 0 bases respectively, with 17 bases between them. The CDR3 nucleotides read TGCGCCAGCAGTCAATCCTGGACAGCCCAATGGTCTAACTATGGCTACACCTTC. This encodes CASSQSWTAQWSNYGYTF.

The chain joins TRBV28 to TRBJ2-7; no clear D gene. The germline CDR1 and CDR2 sequences are MDHEN and SYDVKM. Trimming removed 7 bases at V and 2 bases at J, with 12 bases between. The CDR3 contains 13 residues. The CDR3 nucleotides are TGTGCCAGCACCCGCCCACCCACCTACGAGCAGTACTTC. This codes for CASTRPPTYEQYF.

J is TRBJ1-1 and V is TRBV7-2; D remains ambiguous. Trimming took off 3 bases at V and 7 bases at J, with 12 bases between the two ends. This CDR3 spans 13 amino acids. CDR1 is SGHTA, CDR2 FQGNSA, per germline. This CDR3 reads CASSLYGRIEAFF. The CDR3 DNA sequence: TGTGCCAGCAGCTTGTACGGACGAATTGAAGCTTTCTTT.

The J gene is TRBJ1-4, the V gene TRBV7-9; D perhaps matches TRBD1 (5 bases). Trimming pared 1 base from V and 8 bases from J, leaving 11 bases between. The CDR3 runs to 14 residues. The germline V gene encodes CDR1 SEHNR and CDR2 FQNEAQ (reference sequence). CDR3 sequence: CASSLGGLYEKLFF. The CDR3 DNA sequence: TGTGCCAGCAGCTTAGGGGGACTATACGAAAAACTGTTTTTT.

The chain is built from TRBV5-4 and TRBJ2-5; D is unclear. The CDR3 loop spans 13 amino acids. The V and J ends lost 1 base and 5 bases respectively, with 9 bases between them. The germline V gene encodes CDR1 SGHNT and CDR2 YYREEE (reference sequence). The CDR3 is CASSLQLGETQYF. The CDR3 DNA sequence: TGTGCCAGCAGCTTGCAATTGGGGGAGACCCAGTACTTC.

The rearrangement links TRBV6-2 or TRBV6-3 to TRBJ1-2; 7 bases line up with TRBD1. CDR1 and CDR2 from the germline V gene are MNHEY and SVGEGT. V dropped 6 bases and J dropped 4; count of bases not matched to a gene: 14. The CDR3 is made up of 16 amino acids. Here the CDR3 DNA reads TGTGCCAGCAGCCGAATCTCCGGGACAGAGGCCTATGGCTACACCTTC. It encodes CASSRISGTEAYGYTF.

V gene TRBV9 combines with J gene TRBJ2-7; no clear D. The V gene lost 4 bases and the J gene lost 2 bases, with 13 bases spanning the gap. The germline gives CDR1 SGDLS, CDR2 YYNGEE. The CDR3 runs 14 residues. The CDR3 region is CASSPQGPAYEQYF. CDR3 bases: TGTGCCAGCAGCCCTCAAGGGCCTGCCTACGAGCAGTACTTC.

The V gene is TRBV6-4, the J gene TRBJ2-1; 11 nucleotides match TRBD2. The CDR3 runs to 16 residues. Germline V gene lookup returns CDR1 MRHNA and CDR2 SNTAGT. With V trimmed by 0 bases and J by 8 bases, 6 bases remained unmatched. The CDR3 loop reads CASSDSDSGGADEQFF. The CDR3 DNA sequence: TGTGCCAGCAGTGACTCGGATAGCGGGGGGGCAGATGAGCAGTTCTTC.

The chain employs TRBV11-2 and TRBJ1-6; D not certain. In germline, CDR1 is SGHAT, CDR2 FQNNGV. Trimming pared 0 bases from V and 1 base from J, leaving 1 base between. CDR3 length: 14 amino acids. The chain's CDR3 is CASSLESYNSPLHF. The CDR3 nucleotides read TGTGCCAGCAGCTTAGAATCCTATAATTCACCCCTCCACTTT.

V is TRBV7-2 and J is TRBJ2-7, with TRBD2 matching 9 bases. Per germline, CDR1 SGHTA and CDR2 FQGNSA. The V segment lost 5 bases and the J segment 1 base; nucleotides outside the gene matches: 3. There are 14 residues in the CDR3. The CDR3 nucleotides read TGTGCCAGCAGCCCTAGCGGGACATCCTACGAGCAGTACTTC. Translating gives CASSPSGTSYEQYF.

J is TRBJ2-2 and V is TRBV2, with D uncertain. The germline CDR1 and CDR2 sequences are SNHLY and FYNNEI. The CDR3 is 13 amino acids. The V gene lost 6 bases and the J gene lost 4 bases, with 9 bases spanning the gap. In DNA form, the CDR3 reads TGTGCCAGCAGCAACAGAGGCACCGGGGAGCTGTTTTTT. This translates into CASSNRGTGELFF.